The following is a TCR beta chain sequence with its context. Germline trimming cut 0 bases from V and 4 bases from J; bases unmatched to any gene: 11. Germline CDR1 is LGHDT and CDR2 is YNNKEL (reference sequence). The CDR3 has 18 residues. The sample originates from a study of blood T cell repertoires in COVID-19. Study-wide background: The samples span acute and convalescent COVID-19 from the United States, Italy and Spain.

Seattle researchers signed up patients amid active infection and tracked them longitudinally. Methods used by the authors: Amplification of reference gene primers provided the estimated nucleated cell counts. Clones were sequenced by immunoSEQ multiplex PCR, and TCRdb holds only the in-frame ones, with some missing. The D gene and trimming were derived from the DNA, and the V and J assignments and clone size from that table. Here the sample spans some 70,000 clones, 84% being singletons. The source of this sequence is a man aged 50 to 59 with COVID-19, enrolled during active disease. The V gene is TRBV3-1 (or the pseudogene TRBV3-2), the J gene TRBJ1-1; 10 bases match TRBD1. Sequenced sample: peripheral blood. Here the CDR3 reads CASSQDAWIGTGATEAFF. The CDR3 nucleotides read TGTGCCAGCAGCCAAGACGCGTGGATCGGGACAGGGGCCACTGAAGCTTTCTTT.